One sample yielded the 5 T cell receptor beta chains listed below, sequenced in a study of OX40 agonist ivuxolimab in advanced cancers. Libraries were prepared by immunoSEQ multiplex PCR; TCRdb keeps only in-frame clonotypes and omits some of them. The table has 72,000 or so clones, over 75% seen once. Sequenced material: CD4+ or CD8+ T cells sorted from blood, taken in a trial of the OX40 agonist ivuxolimab. Receptors were obtained from an adult with an advanced solid tumor such as melanoma, head and neck, liver or kidney cancer.

The J gene is TRBJ1-6, the V gene TRBV9, with a tentative D call TRBD1 (6 bases). The V end was cut by 0 bases, the J end by 1 base, with 20 bases between. Per germline, CDR1 SGDLS and CDR2 YYNGEE. There are 20 residues in the CDR3. DNA for the CDR3: TGTGCCAGCAGCGTAGCTACGAGGGGGGGCGAAAATTCCTATAATTCACCCCTCCACTTT. Its protein is CASSVATRGGENSYNSPLHF.

A note on this clone: The sample carries other DNA sequences with the same CDR3. This chain joins TRBV29-1 and TRBJ1-1; D possibly corresponds to TRBD1 (6 bases). V was clipped by 3 bases and J by 4 bases, with 9 bases between them. Germline CDR1 SQVTM, CDR2 ANQGSEA. This CDR3 spans 12 amino acids. DNA for the CDR3: TGCAGCGTTGACAGGGGTGGCACTGAAGCTTTCTTT. Translated: CSVDRGGTEAFF.

This chain uses TRBV11-3 with TRBJ1-1; 8 nucleotides match TRBD1. The CDR3 consists of 16 residues. V lost 1 base and J lost 3; bases outside the gene matches: 7. Germline loops: CDR1 SGHNT, CDR2 YENEEA. The chain's CDR3 is CASSLAPRQGYTEAFF. The CDR3 DNA reads as TGTGCCAGCAGCTTAGCTCCGAGACAGGGGTACACTGAAGCTTTCTTT.

The V gene is TRBV7-9, the J gene TRBJ1-1, with a weak D call TRBD1 (6 bases). The germline CDR1 and CDR2 sequences are SEHNR and FQNEAQ (reference sequence). V was shortened by 5 bases and J by 0 bases, with 13 bases between the two germline ends. The CDR3 runs to 15 residues. In DNA form, the CDR3 reads TGTGCCAGCAGCCAACCTGACAGGTTGAACACTGAAGCTTTCTTT. Translation gives CASSQPDRLNTEAFF.

The V gene is TRBV25-1, the J gene TRBJ2-5, with 7 bases that match TRBD2. The V gene's germline CDR1 is MGHDK and CDR2 SYGVNS. V lost 2 bases to trimming and J lost 1 base; unmatched junction nucleotides: 7. The CDR3 covers 16 residues. The CDR3 nucleotides are TGTGCCAGCAGTGAAAGTAGCGGGTTACGCCAAGAGACCCAGTACTTC. It encodes CASSESSGLRQETQYF.